This T cell receptor beta chain emerged from a study of CD8 T cells in ankylosing spondylitis. With regard to this clonotype: Its matching antigen is unknown.

Whole-study findings and limits: Several highly homologous variants formed a TCR beta motif that appeared characteristic of ankylosing spondylitis blood.

Via MiXCR, TCRdb re-called the 5' RACE reads, giving one row per CDR3 protein. The table shows 750,000 to 850,000 distinct CDR3 sequences, with 10% to 15% occurring only once. The germline CDR1 and CDR2 sequences are SGHAT and FQNNGV. V was cut by 4 bases and J by 5 bases, with 29 bases left in between. This CDR3 is 19 amino acids long. The V gene is TRBV11-2, the J gene TRBJ1-1; TRBD1 might be the D (5 bases). The origin of this receptor is a male donor with ankylosing spondylitis. The sequenced sample was blood, either unsorted or a sorted T cell fraction (not recorded which). The CDR3 DNA reads as TGTGCCAGCAGCTCTCCGGGCTCGGCACGTGGGGGATATGGGACTGAAGCTTTCTTT. Its translation: CASSSPGSARGGYGTEAFF.